This T cell receptor (beta chain) was sequenced in a study of cytomegalovirus exposure and HLA in healthy donors. Whole-study results and caveats: Analyses of presence/absence relied on an assumption of roughly uniform sequencing depth across donors.

V was shortened by 5 bases and J by 5 bases, with 15 bases between the two germline ends. CDR1 is SGHVS, CDR2 FNYEAQ, per germline. The CDR3 length is 15 residues. A remark on this clone: What it binds is unknown.

The primer mix had 60 Vbeta and 13 Jbeta primers. Profiled with immunoSEQ multiplex PCR; TCRdb holds only in-frame clones, not every one. Of some 150,000 clones in the sample, 79% were seen once. The source is a man in his fifties or sixties in good health and CMV-seropositive. Sequencing input: PBMCs. J is TRBJ2-2 and V is TRBV7-6, with D perhaps matching TRBD2 (6 bases). CDR3 amino acids: CASSLSGVRTGELFF. The CDR3 coding sequence is TGTGCCAGCAGCCTTAGCGGCGTCCGAACCGGGGAGCTGTTTTTT.